Included here is one T cell receptor (beta chain) sequence, with context. It has no known antigen specificity. Base qualities are not provided; no much larger clone lies one nucleotide away. These data are taken from a study of cytomegalovirus exposure and HLA in healthy donors (dated by TCRdb to 2017 to 2019). Background for the entire study: An earlier analysis of approximately 590 of the donors reported approximately 290 Gb of sequence data and 100 million to 130 million unique TCR beta sequences from some 180 million T cells. About 300 gigabases of sequencing data and roughly 80 million unique TCR sequences made up an early release that covered 640 HLA-typed donors. Of the 398 genotyped donors, approximately 83% fell in the genetic ancestry cluster associated with self-reported Caucasian donors. The study was designed to test whether signatures of past pathogen exposure could be identified by cataloging public T cell receptors. Using immunosequencing, the study profiled T cell repertoires from fewer than 700 subjects and related those repertoires to cytomegalovirus serostatus. In addition to the first cohort of approximately 650 subjects, a separate validation cohort of 120 different subjects was used. The study combined high-throughput TCR immunosequencing, statistical association of individual TCRs with disease status, and machine learning to predict cytomegalovirus infection status. To study patterns of TCR occurrence, a later analysis re-analyzed previously published TCR beta repertoires from 650 to 750 donors and added high-resolution HLA genotyping. Rather than drawing on any new phenotypic data, the later analysis identified candidate immune exposures from TCR beta sequences and the way those sequences occurred across donors. An earlier analysis of a few hundred of the donors applied high-throughput TCR beta sequencing to assess whether each TCR beta V gene segment acted as functional or pseudogenic. Donor age, sex, ethnicity and CMV serostatus were collected together with the repertoire data. A later genetic analysis took genome-wide SNP genotypes for about three fifths of the roughly 670 donors and used that subset as a discovery cohort. Every repertoire in the discovery cohort had been generated on one and the same sequencing platform. HLA typing included class I and class II loci at four-digit resolution. Typing coverage differed by locus: A, B, C, DRB1 and DQB1 were typed in roughly 620-640 donors, DQA1 in approximately 520, DPA1 in 600 to 610, and DPB1 in around 440. Roughly 5 DR-DQ haplotypes were handled as single units for association and clustering, since linkage in the cohort was strong. Among about 370 genotyped donors of the cohort, an average of about 220,000 unique TCR beta nucleotide sequences was sequenced per donor, of which about 19% were non-productive.

What the authors observed across the whole study: V-gene and J-gene trimming of TCR beta chains was associated with a missense DCLRE1C variant in a later genetic analysis, and the association was replicated in an independent cohort. The presence/absence analyses assumed that sequencing depth was roughly uniform across donors, and that assumption may not be true. Most TCR sequences were observed very rarely across donors, whereas some public TCRs were present in many individuals. Some IMGT-functional V segments, including TRBV6-2 and TRBV6-3, could not be distinguished by the 87-base-pair reads and were therefore excluded. In both the original and validation cohorts, the classifier was reported to diagnose cytomegalovirus status with high specificity and sensitivity. A few of the identified cytomegalovirus-associated TCR beta chains were confirmed in vitro to be specific for cytomegalovirus antigens. The earlier analysis of about 600 of the donors excluded some 15 rarely observed V segments, including chromosome 9 orphons, because counts were too low. For the cohort, immune exposure information was limited to CMV serostatus. When HLA alleles, especially DR and DQ, strongly co-occurred, TCR associations were difficult to assign to individual alleles. A later genetic analysis reported fewer N-insertions in productive TCRs among donors in an Asian-associated ancestry cluster than the roughly 700-donor mean. A cluster of highly shared sequence variants was judged likely to represent a technical artifact of the sequencing pipeline. In an earlier analysis of fewer than 700 of the donors, most TCR beta V segments appeared in productive rearrangements about 90% or about 30% of the time, broadly matching IMGT annotations. According to a later analysis, TCR association rates differed among HLA loci, with DRB1 alleles showing the most associated TCRs and HLA-C alleles showing the fewest. The authors suggested that the approach could potentially be generalized to other disease states and immunological phenotypes. The study gave a list of under 200 TCR beta chains associated with cytomegalovirus. The cohort was sequenced for TCR beta chains only, and without alpha or paired-chain data the features that could be detected were limited. A further reported finding was that TCR beta sequences accurately predicted the HLA-A and HLA-B alleles for most subjects in the first cohort. At a false discovery rate of 0.05, a later analysis linked around 17,000 TCR beta sequences to specific HLA alleles. In a later analysis, HLA-associated TCR beta chains showed more clonal expansion and lower generation probabilities than non-associated chains that were equally common. A later analysis reported that several top co-occurrence clusters appeared linked to parvovirus B19, influenza, CMV and Epstein-Barr virus. Because some donors lacked HLA typing at each locus, the association tests relied only on the typed subset. Linkage disequilibrium might explain the correlated functional status among segregating V segments, but an unknown experimental factor could not be excluded. Most CMV-associated TCR beta chains appeared to be HLA-restricted in a later analysis, and the HLA associations seemed to be driven largely by CMV exposure.

The germline V gene encodes CDR1 LGHNA and CDR2 YNFKEQ. The junction carries 9 bases between V and J, which are trimmed by 3 bases and 3 bases respectively. Including cysteine and phenylalanine, the CDR3 has 13 amino acids. Only CDR3 DNA remains: 39 bases, in frame from the first base. The method behind the library was the immunoSEQ multiplex PCR assay. For the multiplex PCR, a mixture combining 60 forward primers for TCR Vbeta segments and 13 reverse primers for TCR Jbeta segments was used. A multiplex PCR assay on genomic DNA amplified the CDR3 region of rearranged TCR beta genes. The Illumina HiSeq System was used to sequence the amplified TCR beta libraries as 87-base-pair reads. The study's processing was this. A later analysis counted approximately 76 million unique TCR beta chains across the 500 to 850 repertoires, and around 9.9 million of these chains were shared by at least two donors. A nearest-neighbor algorithm error-corrected the raw reads and collapsed the reads into unique sequences, merging closely related sequences to remove PCR and sequencing errors. V, D and J gene segments were assigned by aligning CDR3 sequences to IMGT reference sequences. Each retained sequence needed at least a six-nucleotide match to both a V gene segment and a J gene segment. A rearrangement was called productive if the CDR3 had no stop codons and remained in frame with V and J, and every other rearrangement was called non-productive. CDR3 was defined by IMGT convention, running from the second conserved V-encoded cysteine to the conserved J-encoded phenylalanine. The earlier analysis of about 590 of the donors excluded sequences that lacked an unambiguous match to a single V gene segment. An earlier analysis of several hundred of the donors classified V segments as functional when productive rearrangements were above 56.7% and as segregating when the standard deviation between donors was above 5%. A statistical classification framework was developed to diagnose cytomegalovirus status using the catalog of TCR beta chain sequences. In a later analysis, TCR nucleotide sequences were compared against IMGT/GENE-DB human TR gene sequences so that V and J genes could be assigned. A later analysis assigned CDR3 sequences and most-parsimonious VDJ recombination scenarios with the TCRdist pipeline. A later analysis defined each TCR beta chain by its CDR3 amino acid sequence plus V-gene family, and excluded reads lacking a unique V-gene family. As a way to deal with suspected cross-contamination and a sequencing artifact, a later analysis dropped more than 500 nucleotide sequences that were highly shared and had low generation probability. In a later analysis, a clonal expansion index was calculated for each public chain from normalized within-repertoire ranks of inferred template counts. In a later analysis, generation probabilities were computed with a VDJ recombination model fitted to out-of-frame rearrangements, and the resulting probabilities were checked against IGoR. A later analysis scored TCR-TCR, TCR-HLA and TCR-CMV co-occurrence with hypergeometric tests, applying a repertoire-size bias correction to TCR pairs. In a later analysis, false discovery rates were estimated by permuting HLA or CMV assignments 20 times. In a later analysis, co-occurring TCRs were grouped with DBSCAN, and TCRdist sequence similarity was added when clustering was performed within HLA-allele-positive subsets. For co-occurrence clustering, repertoires with fewer than 30,000 or more than 120,000 public chains were excluded, along with four to six repertoires with anomalous nucleotide sharing. Imported from immuneACCESS, the table was reduced by TCRdb to in-frame sequences with V and J called. These copies leave out some clones; in studies compared against another copy, an unresolved V gene accounts for under half, and the cause of the remainder is not known. V and J calls plus clone size are reproduced from that table; the DNA served to infer D and trimming. The sample contains fewer than 120,000 clones, approximately 80% of them found a single time. Roughly 6% of the sample goes to the ten largest clones.

The cohort was made up of roughly 670 healthy bone marrow donors. At the time of sampling, all cohort members were nominally healthy, though unrecorded immune exposures were likely present. The donor was CMV seropositive and was included in the group of approximately 310 seropositive cohort members. A peripheral blood sample was collected from each donor, and TCR beta sequencing was performed on peripheral blood mononuclear cells. The Qiagen DNeasy Blood Extraction Kit was used to extract genomic DNA from the blood cell samples. The rearrangement joined TRBV4-2 to TRBJ2-7; a tentative D call is TRBD1 (6 bases match). The sample comprised PBMCs. The clonotype originates from a man under 40 in good health and CMV-seropositive. The base sequence is TGTGCCAGCAGCCACCAGGACAGCTACGAGCAGTACTTC. It codes for CASSHQDSYEQYF.